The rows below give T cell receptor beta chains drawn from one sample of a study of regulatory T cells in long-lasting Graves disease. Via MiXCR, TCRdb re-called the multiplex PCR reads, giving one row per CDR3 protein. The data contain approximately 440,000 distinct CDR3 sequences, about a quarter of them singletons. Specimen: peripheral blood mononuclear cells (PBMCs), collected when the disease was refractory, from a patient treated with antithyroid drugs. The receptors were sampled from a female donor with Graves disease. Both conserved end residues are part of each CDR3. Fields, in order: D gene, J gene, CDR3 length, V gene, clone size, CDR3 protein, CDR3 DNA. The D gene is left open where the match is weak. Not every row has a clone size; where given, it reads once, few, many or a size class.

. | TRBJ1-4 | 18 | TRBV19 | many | CASTSVHLQTSGNEKLFF | TGTGCCAGTACATCAGTCCACCTACAAACGAGTGGAAATGAAAAACTGTTTTTT
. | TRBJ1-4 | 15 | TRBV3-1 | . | CASSQNQGGGEKLFF | TGTGCCAGCAGCCAGAACCAGGGTGGCGGAGAAAAACTGTTTTTT
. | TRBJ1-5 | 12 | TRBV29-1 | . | CSVEGANQPQHF | TGCAGCGTTGAGGGTGCCAATCAGCCCCAGCATTTT
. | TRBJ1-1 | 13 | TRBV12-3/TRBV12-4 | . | CASSHRVLDSAFF | TGTGCCAGCAGTCATAGGGTTCTGGATTCGGCTTTCTTT
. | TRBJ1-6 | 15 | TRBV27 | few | CASSFGIDDNSPLHF | TGTGCCAGCAGTTTCGGTATCGACGATAATTCACCCCTCCACTTT
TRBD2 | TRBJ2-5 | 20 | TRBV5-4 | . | CASSPPVRGLAGVRGETQYF | TGTGCCAGCAGCCCGCCCGTACGAGGACTAGCGGGAGTTAGAGGAGAGACCCAGTACTTC
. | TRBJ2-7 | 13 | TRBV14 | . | CASSKTGGYEQYF | TGTGCCAGCAGCAAAACCGGGGGCTACGAGCAGTACTTC
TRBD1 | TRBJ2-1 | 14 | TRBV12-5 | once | CASGLGQGENEQFF | TGTGCTAGTGGTTTGGGGCAGGGGGAAAATGAGCAGTTCTTC
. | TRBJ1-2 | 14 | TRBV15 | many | CATSSPSSPYGYTF | TGTGCCACCAGCAGCCCGAGCAGCCCCTATGGCTACACCTTC
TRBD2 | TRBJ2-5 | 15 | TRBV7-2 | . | CASSLDASGRETQYF | TGTGCCAGCAGCTTAGATGCTAGCGGGAGGGAGACCCAGTACTTC
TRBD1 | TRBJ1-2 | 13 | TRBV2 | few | CASIPDRGNGYTF | TGTGCCAGCATCCCGGACAGGGGAAATGGCTACACCTTC
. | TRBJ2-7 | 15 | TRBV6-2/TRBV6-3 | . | CASSYSQLSSYEQYF | TGTGCCAGCAGTTACTCACAACTATCTTCCTACGAGCAGTACTTC
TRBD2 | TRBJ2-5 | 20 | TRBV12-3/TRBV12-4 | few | CASSPERGQEVAGGEETQYF | TGTGCCAGCAGCCCGGAGAGGGGGCAAGAGGTAGCGGGAGGAGAAGAGACCCAGTACTTC
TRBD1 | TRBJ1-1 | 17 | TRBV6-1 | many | CASSERGQGYLRTEAFF | TGTGCCAGCAGTGAAAGGGGACAGGGGTACTTGCGCACTGAAGCTTTCTTT
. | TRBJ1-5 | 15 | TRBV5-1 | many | CASSLTGDSNQPQHF | TGCGCCAGCAGCTTGACCGGGGATAGCAATCAGCCCCAGCATTTT
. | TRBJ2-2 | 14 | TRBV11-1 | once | CASTSLEGTGELFF | TGCGCCAGCACCTCCCTTGAGGGCACCGGGGAGCTGTTTTTT
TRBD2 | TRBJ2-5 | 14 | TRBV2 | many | CASIREGQGETQYF | TGTGCCAGCATTAGGGAGGGGCAGGGAGAGACCCAGTACTTC
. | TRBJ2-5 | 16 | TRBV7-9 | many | CASSLTGGPKVETQYF | TGTGCCAGCAGCCTTACTGGGGGACCAAAAGTAGAGACCCAGTACTTC
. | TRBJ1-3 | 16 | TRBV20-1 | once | CSARDRKHNSGNTIYF | TGCAGTGCTAGAGACAGGAAACATAACTCTGGAAACACCATATATTTT
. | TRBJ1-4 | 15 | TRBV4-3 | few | CASSQAGREWEKLFF | TGCGCCAGCAGCCAAGCAGGTCGGGAGTGGGAAAAACTGTTTTTT
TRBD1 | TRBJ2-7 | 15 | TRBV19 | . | CASSITRTGNYEQYF | TGTGCCAGTAGTATAACCCGGACAGGGAACTACGAGCAGTACTTC
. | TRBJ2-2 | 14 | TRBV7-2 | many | CASSLDLGAGELFF | TGTGCCAGCAGCTTAGATTTGGGAGCCGGGGAGCTGTTTTTT
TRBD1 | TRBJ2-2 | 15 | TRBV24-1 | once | CATSPGQGWTGELFF | TGTGCCACCAGTCCGGGACAGGGGTGGACCGGGGAGCTGTTTTTT
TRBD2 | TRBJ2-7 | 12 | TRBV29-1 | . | CSVLAAGGQTHF | TGCAGCGTTCTCGCCGCGGGAGGGCAAACGCACTTC
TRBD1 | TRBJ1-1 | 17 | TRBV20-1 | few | CSARDPNLLGQPLEAFF | TGCAGTGCTAGAGACCCGAACCTATTGGGACAGCCTCTTGAAGCTTTCTTT
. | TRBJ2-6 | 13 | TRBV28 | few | CASMSPGANVLTF | TGTGCCAGCATGTCTCCTGGGGCCAACGTCCTGACTTTC
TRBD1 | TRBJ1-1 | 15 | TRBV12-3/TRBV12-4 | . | CASIKTGGLSTEAFF | TGTGCCAGCATTAAAACAGGGGGCTTGAGCACTGAAGCTTTCTTT
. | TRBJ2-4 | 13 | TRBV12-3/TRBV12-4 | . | CASSLIAANIQYF | TGTGCCAGCAGTTTAATAGCGGCGAACATTCAGTACTTC
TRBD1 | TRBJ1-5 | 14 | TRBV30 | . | CAWDRGIRNQPQHF | TGTGCCTGGGACAGGGGGATAAGAAATCAGCCCCAGCATTTT
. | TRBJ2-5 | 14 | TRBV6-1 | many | CASSEGWGRETQYF | TGTGCCAGCAGTGAAGGGTGGGGAAGGGAGACCCAGTACTTC
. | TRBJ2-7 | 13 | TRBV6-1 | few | CASSPGSVYEQYF | TGTGCCAGCAGTCCGGGTAGCGTCTACGAGCAGTACTTC
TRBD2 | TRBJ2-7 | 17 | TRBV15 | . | CATSRGGGSGRADEQYF | TGTGCCACCAGCAGAGGGGGTGGTAGCGGGAGGGCCGACGAGCAGTACTTC
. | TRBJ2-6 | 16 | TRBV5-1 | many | CASSSPPGSGANVLTF | TGCGCCAGCAGCAGTCCCCCTGGCTCTGGGGCCAACGTCCTGACTTTC
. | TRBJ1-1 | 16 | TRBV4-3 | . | CASSQGYSGHNTEAFF | TGCGCCAGCAGCCAAGGATATTCAGGGCATAACACTGAAGCTTTCTTT
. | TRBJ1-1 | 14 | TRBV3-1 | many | CASSQGGTNTEAFF | TGTGCCAGCAGCCAAGGGGGCACAAACACTGAAGCTTTCTTT
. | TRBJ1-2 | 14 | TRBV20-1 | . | CSARDLKRDYGYTF | TGCAGTGCTAGAGATCTGAAGAGGGACTATGGCTACACCTTC
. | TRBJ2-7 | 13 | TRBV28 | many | CASSSAQRTEQYF | TGTGCCAGCAGTTCCGCTCAGCGGACCGAGCAGTACTTC
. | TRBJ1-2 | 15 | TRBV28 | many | CASRGEFGRNYGYTF | TGTGCCAGCCGGGGCGAGTTTGGGCGGAACTATGGCTACACCTTC
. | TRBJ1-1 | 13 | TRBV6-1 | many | CASSDIDASEAFF | TGTGCCAGCAGTGATATCGACGCATCTGAAGCTTTCTTT
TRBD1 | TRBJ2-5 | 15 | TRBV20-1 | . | CSARDHGDRQETQYF | TGCAGTGCTAGAGATCACGGGGACAGGCAAGAGACCCAGTACTTC
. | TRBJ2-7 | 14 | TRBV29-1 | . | CSAVRATAPYEQYF | TGCAGCGCTGTAAGGGCCACGGCCCCCTACGAGCAGTACTTC
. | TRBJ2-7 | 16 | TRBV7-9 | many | CASSQSSGVNSYEQYF | TGTGCCAGCAGCCAATCGTCGGGGGTTAACTCCTACGAGCAGTACTTC